These T cell receptor beta chains were read from a single sample in a study of CD8 T cells in ankylosing spondylitis. MiXCR was run by TCRdb on the 5' RACE reads, yielding one entry per CDR3 protein. The sample lists roughly 190,000 distinct CDR3 sequences, 13% occurring once. Sequencing was carried out using blood, either unsorted or a sorted T cell fraction (not recorded which). The origin of the receptors is a male donor with ankylosing spondylitis or in good health (not recorded which). Both conserved end residues are part of each CDR3. Each record gives: V gene, D gene, clone size, J gene, CDR3 DNA, CDR3 protein. D genes are given only for firm matches. Clone sizes are given selectively: once, few, many, or a class where the clone is expanded.

TRBV29-1	.	.	TRBJ1-1	TGCAGCGTTGAAGAGATGTTGGGGGGCACTGAAGCTTTCTTT	CSVEEMLGGTEAFF
TRBV29-1	.	many	TRBJ2-3	TGCAGCGTTGAAGACCCCTCAATTGATACGCAGTATTTT	CSVEDPSIDTQYF
TRBV20-1	.	few	TRBJ2-3	TGCAGTGCTAGTAGTAGCGGCCTCCACACAGATACGCAGTATTTT	CSASSSGLHTDTQYF
TRBV20-1	TRBD1	few	TRBJ1-3	TGCAGTGCTCAGGGGGGGGACCCCTCTGGAAACACCATATATTTT	CSAQGGDPSGNTIYF
TRBV12-3/TRBV12-4	.	few	TRBJ1-1	TGTGCCACTAAAGTTGGGAACACTGAAGCTTTCTTT	CATKVGNTEAFF
TRBV7-9	.	few	TRBJ2-3	TGTGCCAGCAGCAACGTAGGGGATACGCAGTATTTT	CASSNVGDTQYF
TRBV6-1	TRBD2	.	TRBJ2-7	TGTGCCAGCAGAAGCCGGGACTACATCTACGAGCAGTACTTC	CASRSRDYIYEQYF
TRBV6-1	.	.	TRBJ1-1	TGTGCCAGCAGTGAAGGCGGGGGGAGGGCTGAAGCTTTCTTT	CASSEGGGRAEAFF
TRBV12-5	.	.	TRBJ2-1	TGTGCTAGTGGTGCCTTCGGGGTAGTATTTAGTGAGCAGTTCTTC	CASGAFGVVFSEQFF
TRBV24-1	.	many	TRBJ2-1	TGTGCCACCAGTCATCCGGGTCGCCATGAGCAGTTCTTC	CATSHPGRHEQFF
TRBV20-1	TRBD1	few	TRBJ1-1	TGCAGTGCCCCGACAGGGTCTAACACTGAAGCTTTCTTT	CSAPTGSNTEAFF
TRBV7-9	TRBD1	.	TRBJ1-1	TGTGCTTGGGCAGGGGGCGAATACACTGAAGCTTTCTTT	CAWAGGEYTEAFF
TRBV3-1	.	.	TRBJ2-1	TGTGCCAGCAGCCTCACGGGGGTGGCGGGCCTCCTGTACAATGAGCAGTTCTTC	CASSLTGVAGLLYNEQFF
TRBV20-1	TRBD1	few	TRBJ1-5	TGCAGTGCTATGGGACAGGTTGATAGCAATCAGCCCCAGCATTTT	CSAMGQVDSNQPQHF
TRBV2	.	few	TRBJ2-7	TGTGCCAGCAGTGATGGGGGCCTCTCCTACGAGCAGTACTTC	CASSDGGLSYEQYF
TRBV7-9	.	.	TRBJ1-1	TGTGCCAGCACAGGGCCCTTGAACACTGAAGCTTTCTTT	CASTGPLNTEAFF
TRBV11-2	.	.	TRBJ2-7	TGTGCCAGCAGCATGGACCAGGACGAGCAGTACTTC	CASSMDQDEQYF